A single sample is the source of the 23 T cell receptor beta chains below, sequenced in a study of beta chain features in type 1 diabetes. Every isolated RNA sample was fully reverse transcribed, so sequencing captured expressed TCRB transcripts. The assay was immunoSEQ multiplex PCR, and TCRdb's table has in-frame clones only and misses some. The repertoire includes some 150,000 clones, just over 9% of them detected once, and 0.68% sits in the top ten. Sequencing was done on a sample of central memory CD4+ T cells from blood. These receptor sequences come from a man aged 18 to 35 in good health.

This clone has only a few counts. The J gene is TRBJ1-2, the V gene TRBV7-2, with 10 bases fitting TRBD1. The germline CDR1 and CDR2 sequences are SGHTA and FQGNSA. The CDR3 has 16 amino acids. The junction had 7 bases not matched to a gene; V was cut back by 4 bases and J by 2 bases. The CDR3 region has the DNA TGTGCCAGCAGCTCTCCGGGACAGGGGTTCAACTATGGCTACACCTTC. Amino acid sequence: CASSSPGQGFNYGYTF.

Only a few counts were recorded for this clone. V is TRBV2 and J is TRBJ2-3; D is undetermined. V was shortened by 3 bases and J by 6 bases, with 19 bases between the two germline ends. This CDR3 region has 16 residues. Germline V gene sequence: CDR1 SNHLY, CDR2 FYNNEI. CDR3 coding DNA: TGTGCCAGCAGTGATCCCGACACACTCATACGCGATACGCAGTATTTT. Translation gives CASSDPDTLIRDTQYF.

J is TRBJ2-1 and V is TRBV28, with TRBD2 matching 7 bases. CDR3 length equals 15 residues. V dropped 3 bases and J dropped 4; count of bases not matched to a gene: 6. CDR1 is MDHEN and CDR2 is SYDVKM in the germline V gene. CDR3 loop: CASSFTSGAYNEQFF. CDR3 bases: TGTGCCAGCAGTTTCACAAGCGGGGCTTACAATGAGCAGTTCTTC.

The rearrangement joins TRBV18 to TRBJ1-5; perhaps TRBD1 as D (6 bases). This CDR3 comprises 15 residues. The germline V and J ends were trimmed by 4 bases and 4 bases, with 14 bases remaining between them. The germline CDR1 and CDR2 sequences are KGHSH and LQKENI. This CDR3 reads CASSRFGTQNQPQHF. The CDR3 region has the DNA TGTGCCAGCTCACGGTTCGGGACACAAAATCAGCCCCAGCATTTT. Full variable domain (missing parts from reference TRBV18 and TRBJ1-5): NAGVMQNPRHLVRRRGQEARLRCSPMKGHSHVYWYRQLPEEGLKFMVYLQKENIIDESGMPKERFSAEFPKEGPSILRIQQVVRGDSAAYFCASSRFGTQNQPQHFGDGTRLSIL.

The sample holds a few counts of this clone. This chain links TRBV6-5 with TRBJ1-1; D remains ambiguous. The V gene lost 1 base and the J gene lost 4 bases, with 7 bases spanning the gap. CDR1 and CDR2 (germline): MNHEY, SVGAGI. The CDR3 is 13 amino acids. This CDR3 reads CASSYLRSTEAFF. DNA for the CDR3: TGTGCCAGCAGTTACTTGCGGAGCACTGAAGCTTTCTTT.

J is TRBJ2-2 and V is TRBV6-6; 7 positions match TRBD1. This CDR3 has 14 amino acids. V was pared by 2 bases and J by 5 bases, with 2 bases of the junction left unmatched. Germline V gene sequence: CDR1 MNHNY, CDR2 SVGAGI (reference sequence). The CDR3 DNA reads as TGTGCCAGCAGTTACGGCAGGGGGACCGGGGAGCTGTTTTTT. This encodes CASSYGRGTGELFF.

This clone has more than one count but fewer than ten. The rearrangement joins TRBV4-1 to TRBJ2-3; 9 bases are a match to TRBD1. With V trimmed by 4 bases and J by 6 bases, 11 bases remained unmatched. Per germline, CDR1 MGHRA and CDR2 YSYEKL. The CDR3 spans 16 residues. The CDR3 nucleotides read TGCGCCAGCAGCCGCCTTACAGGGGGCGGGTTTGATACGCAGTATTTT. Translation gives CASSRLTGGGFDTQYF.

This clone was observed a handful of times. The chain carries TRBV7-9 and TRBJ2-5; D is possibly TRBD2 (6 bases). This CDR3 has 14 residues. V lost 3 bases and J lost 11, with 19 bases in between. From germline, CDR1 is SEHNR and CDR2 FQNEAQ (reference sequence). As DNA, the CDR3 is TGTGCCAGCAGCTTTCATAGCGGACCCTTGGAGCAGTACTTC. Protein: CASSFHSGPLEQYF. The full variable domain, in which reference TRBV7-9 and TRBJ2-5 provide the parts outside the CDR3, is DTGVSQNPRHKITKRGQNVTFRCDPISEHNRLYWYRQTLGQGPEFLTYFQNEAQLEKSRLLSDRFSAERPKGSFSTLEIQRTEQGDSAMYLCASSFHSGPLEQYFGPGTRLLVL.

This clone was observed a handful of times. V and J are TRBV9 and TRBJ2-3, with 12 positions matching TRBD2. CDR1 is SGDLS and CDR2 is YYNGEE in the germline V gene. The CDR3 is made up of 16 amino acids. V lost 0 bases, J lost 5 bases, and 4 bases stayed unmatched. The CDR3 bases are TGTGCCAGCAGCGTAGATCCTAGCGGGGGGGAAGATACGCAGTATTTT. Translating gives CASSVDPSGGEDTQYF.

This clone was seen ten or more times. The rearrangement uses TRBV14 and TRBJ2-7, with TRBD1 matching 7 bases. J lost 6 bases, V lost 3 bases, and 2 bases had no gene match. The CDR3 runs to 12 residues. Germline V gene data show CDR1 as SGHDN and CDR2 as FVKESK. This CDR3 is CASSHGTVEQYF. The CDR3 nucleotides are TGTGCCAGCAGCCACGGGACAGTCGAGCAGTACTTC.

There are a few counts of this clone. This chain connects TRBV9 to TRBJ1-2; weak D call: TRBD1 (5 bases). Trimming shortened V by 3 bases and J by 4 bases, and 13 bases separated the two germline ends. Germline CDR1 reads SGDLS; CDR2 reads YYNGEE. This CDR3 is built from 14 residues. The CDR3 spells CASSATGVGYGYTF. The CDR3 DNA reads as TGTGCCAGCAGCGCCACGGGGGTCGGCTATGGCTACACCTTC.

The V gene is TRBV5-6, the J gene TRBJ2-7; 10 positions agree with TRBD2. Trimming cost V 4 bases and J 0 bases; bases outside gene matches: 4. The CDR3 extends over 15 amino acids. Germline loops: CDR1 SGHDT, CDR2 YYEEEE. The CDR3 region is CASSPGLAHSYEQYF. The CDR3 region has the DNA TGTGCCAGCAGCCCGGGACTAGCGCACTCCTACGAGCAGTACTTC.

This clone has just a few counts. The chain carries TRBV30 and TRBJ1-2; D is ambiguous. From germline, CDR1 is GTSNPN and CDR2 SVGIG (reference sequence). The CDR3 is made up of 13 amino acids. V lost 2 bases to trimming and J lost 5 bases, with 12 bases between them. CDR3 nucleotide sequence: TGTGCCTGGAGTCCCTCGACAAAATATGGCTACACCTTC. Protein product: CAWSPSTKYGYTF.

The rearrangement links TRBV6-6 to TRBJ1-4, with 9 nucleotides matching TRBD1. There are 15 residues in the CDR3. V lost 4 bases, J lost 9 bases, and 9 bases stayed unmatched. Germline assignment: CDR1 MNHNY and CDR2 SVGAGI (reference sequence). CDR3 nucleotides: TGTGCCAGCAGTTCGGGGACAGGGAATGGGAAAAAACTGTTTTTT. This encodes CASSSGTGNGKKLFF.

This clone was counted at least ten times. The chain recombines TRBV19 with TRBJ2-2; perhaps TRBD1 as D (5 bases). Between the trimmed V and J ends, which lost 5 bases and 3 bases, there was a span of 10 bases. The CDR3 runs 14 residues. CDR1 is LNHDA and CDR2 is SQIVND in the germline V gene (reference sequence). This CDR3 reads CASSWSRDTGELFF. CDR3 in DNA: TGTGCCAGTAGTTGGAGCAGGGACACCGGGGAGCTGTTTTTT.

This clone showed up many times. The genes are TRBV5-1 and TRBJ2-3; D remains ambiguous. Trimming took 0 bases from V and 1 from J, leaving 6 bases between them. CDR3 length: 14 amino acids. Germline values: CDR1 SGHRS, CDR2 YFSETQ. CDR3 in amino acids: CASSLAHGTDTQYF. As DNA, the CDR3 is TGCGCCAGCAGCTTGGCCCATGGCACAGATACGCAGTATTTT.

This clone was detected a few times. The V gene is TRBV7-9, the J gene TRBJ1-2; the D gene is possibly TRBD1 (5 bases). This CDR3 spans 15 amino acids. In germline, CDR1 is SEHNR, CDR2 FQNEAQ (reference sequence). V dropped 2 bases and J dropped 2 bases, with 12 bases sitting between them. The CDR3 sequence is CASSLSSGGNYGYTF. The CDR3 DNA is TGTGCCAGCAGCTTAAGTTCCGGGGGGAACTATGGCTACACCTTC.

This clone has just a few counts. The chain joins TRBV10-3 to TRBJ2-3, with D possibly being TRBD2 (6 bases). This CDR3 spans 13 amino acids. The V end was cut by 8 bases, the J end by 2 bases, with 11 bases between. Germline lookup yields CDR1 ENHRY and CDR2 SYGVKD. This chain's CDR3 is CAIRGALTDTQYF. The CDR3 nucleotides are TGTGCCATCCGCGGGGCTCTCACAGATACGCAGTATTTT.

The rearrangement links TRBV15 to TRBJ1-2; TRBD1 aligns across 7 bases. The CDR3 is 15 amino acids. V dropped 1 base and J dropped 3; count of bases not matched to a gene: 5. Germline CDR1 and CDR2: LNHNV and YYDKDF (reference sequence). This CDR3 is CATSRGEGGDYGYTF. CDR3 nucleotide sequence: TGTGCCACCAGCAGAGGTGAAGGGGGCGACTATGGCTACACCTTC. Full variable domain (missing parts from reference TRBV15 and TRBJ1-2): DAMVIQNPRYQVTQFGKPVTLSCSQTLNHNVMYWYQQKSSQAPKLLFHYYDKDFNNEADTPDNFQSRRPNTSFCFLDIRSPGLGDTAMYLCATSRGEGGDYGYTFGSGTRLTVV.

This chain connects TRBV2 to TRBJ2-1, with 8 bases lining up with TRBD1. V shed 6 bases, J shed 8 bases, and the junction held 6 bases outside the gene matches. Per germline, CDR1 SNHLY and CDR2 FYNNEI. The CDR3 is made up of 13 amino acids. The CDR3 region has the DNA TGTGCCAGCAGAGCAGACAGGGGTTATGAGCAGTTCTTC. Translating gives CASRADRGYEQFF.

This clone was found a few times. The CDR3 coding sequence is TGTGCCAGCAGCCAGGACAGGGCTGGCGAGCAGTACTTC. Translated: CASSQDRAGEQYF. The chain uses TRBV7-8 and TRBJ2-7; TRBD1 aligns across 8 bases. The V gene's germline CDR1 is SGHVS and CDR2 FQNEAQ. V lost 5 bases, J lost 6 bases, and 6 bases stayed unmatched. The CDR3 is 13 amino acids. The full variable domain, in which reference TRBV7-8 and TRBJ2-7 provide the parts outside the CDR3, is GAGVSQSPRYKVAKRGQDVALRCDPISGHVSLFWYQQALGQGPEFLTYFQNEAQLDKSGLPSDRFFAERPEGSVSTLKIQRTQQEDSAVYLCASSQDRAGEQYFGPGTRLTVT.

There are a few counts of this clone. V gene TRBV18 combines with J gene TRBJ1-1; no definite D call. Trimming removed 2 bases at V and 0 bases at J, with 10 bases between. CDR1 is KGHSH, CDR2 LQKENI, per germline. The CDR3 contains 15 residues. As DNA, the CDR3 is TGTGCCAGCTCACCAGAGGCGCAACTGAACACTGAAGCTTTCTTT. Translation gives CASSPEAQLNTEAFF.

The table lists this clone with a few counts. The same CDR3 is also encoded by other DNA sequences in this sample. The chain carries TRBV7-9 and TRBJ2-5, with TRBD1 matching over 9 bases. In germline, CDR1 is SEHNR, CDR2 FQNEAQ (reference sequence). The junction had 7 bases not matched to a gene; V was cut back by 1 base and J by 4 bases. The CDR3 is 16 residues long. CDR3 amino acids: CASSLGGQGRRETQYF. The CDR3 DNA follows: TGTGCCAGCAGCTTAGGGGGACAGGGTCGGAGAGAGACCCAGTACTTC. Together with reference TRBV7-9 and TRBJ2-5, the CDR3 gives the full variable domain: DTGVSQNPRHKITKRGQNVTFRCDPISEHNRLYWYRQTLGQGPEFLTYFQNEAQLEKSRLLSDRFSAERPKGSFSTLEIQRTEQGDSAMYLCASSLGGQGRRETQYFGPGTRLLVL.